The subject of this entry is one T cell receptor (beta chain). Only a few counts were recorded for this clonotype. There is no known antigen for this receptor. No base qualities exist here, and no much larger clone lies one base off it. Ophthalmopathy patients had moderately to severely active disease, with a Clinical Activity Score of 3 or more, a NOSPECS grade of 4 or more, and a disease duration of less than 3 months. Patients with uncontrolled infections, other autoimmune diseases, pregnancy or lactation were excluded. Diagnoses were based on clinical symptoms, serum thyroxine and TRAb, thyroid ultrasound and orbital computed tomography. Ficoll-Paque density gradient centrifugation was used to isolate PBMCs from approximately 10 ml of fresh peripheral blood. Total RNA was extracted using Trizol reagent, and RNA quality was assessed on an Agilent 2100 Bioanalyzer. The TCR beta CDR3 regions were amplified from the RNA transcripts. For the first round of RT-PCR on the TCR CDR3, the HTBI primer set was used together with the Qiagen OneStep RT-PCR kit. Libraries were constructed in a second round of multiplex PCR, after which size selection and purification were performed. Paired-end sequencing of the libraries was performed with 100 bp reads on an Illumina HiSeq2000. Per the source publication's procedure: SOAPnuke was used to process the raw data, removing reads that contained adapters or uncalled bases, had a mean Phred below 15, or lacked an exact match to the constant primer or identifier. High-quality paired reads were merged with COPE v1.2.5, and unique nucleotide sequences were defined as clonotypes. MiTCR v1.1 was used to align the clonotypes against IMGT TRBV, TRBD and TRBJ reference segments. Analysis was restricted to V-J combinations with a frequency above 0.0001, which covered roughly 99% of repertoires. A TCS score was defined as the ratio between F50 (clonal expansion) and ExV (chaos), using BLOSUM62-based TCRdist between CDR3 peptides within each V-J. Welch's t-statistics and random forest reduced around 510 V-J features to 10 to 15, which were used in a naive Bayes classifier (R e1071). Thyroid-blood repertoire similarity was quantified with the Morisita-Horn index. TCRdb handled the public reads itself, with Q25 trimming in fastp and clone calling in MiXCR, and kept productive beta chains. Merged by CDR3 protein, the rows form single entries marked with the most common genes and DNA. The V and J calls were determined by TCRdb, not by the authors. This sample comprises more than 500,000 distinct CDR3 sequences, roughly 15% of them detected only once. Roughly 4.5% of the sample comes from the top ten.

Germline trimming amounts to 3 bases on V and 1 base on J, with 8 as the count of junction bases outside the gene matches. From its cysteine to its phenylalanine, the CDR3 spans 17 amino acids. Solely the CDR3 DNA is kept, with 51 bases framed from the first base. The entry originates in a study of T cells in Graves' hyperthyroidism and ophthalmopathy (dated by TCRdb to between 2019 and 2020). With regard to the full study: Peripheral blood samples were taken at the time of initial diagnosis, prior to any treatment. To identify distinguishing TCR V-J signatures, a discovery cohort of about 95 patients was used, comprising 43 with Graves' ophthalmopathy and under 60 with stable Graves' hyperthyroidism. Whether ophthalmopathy could be predicted prospectively was tested in an independent validation cohort made up of under 20 hyperthyroidism patients plus 17 patients who later progressed to ophthalmopathy. The roughly 90 discovery patients were divided at random into training and test sets in a 7:3 ratio. In addition, the study compared T-cell repertoires in thyroid tissue and in blood from several Graves' hyperthyroidism patients. After sampling, hyperthyroidism patients received methimazole starting at 30 mg daily, and ophthalmopathy patients received high-dose intravenous methylprednisolone. The paper describes TCR Vbeta CDR3 sequencing of 140 or so peripheral blood samples, made up of some 40 ophthalmopathy patients, roughly 75 hyperthyroidism patients and roughly 17 progressor patients. The research as a whole found: Most expanded thyroid clonotypes (frequency above 0.001) were also found in blood, which suggests that blood repertoires may mirror thyroid immune responses. A model built on a 13 V-J signature distinguished ophthalmopathy from stable hyperthyroidism, reaching around 88% sensitivity and 81.08% specificity in cross-validation and 80%/75% in testing. During validation, the model predicted progression to ophthalmopathy a median of about 6.5 months ahead of onset, with almost 71% sensitivity and more than 72% specificity. No statistical method was used to set the sample size in advance, and investigators knew the group allocation.

The sequence is built from TRBV12-3 or TRBV12-4 and TRBJ1-3, and TRBD1 matches 8 of the central bases. The sample was blood. The receptor was derived from a woman aged 40 to 50 with Graves' ophthalmopathy. CDR3 region: CASSFLGQGKSGNTIYF. The bases are TGTGCCAGCAGTTTCTTAGGACAGGGAAAATCTGGAAACACCATATATTTT.